The 6 T cell receptor beta chains presented below share a single source sample, sequenced in a study of regulatory T cells in long-lasting Graves disease. Time point described: newly diagnosed GD, antithyroid drugs for less than 3 months. Preparation of the TCR library used RNA extracted from PBMCs. The authors built TCR beta libraries using iRepertoire HTBI primers and Arm-PCR of CDR3 regions. TCRdb reprocessed the multiplex PCR reads with MiXCR, giving one entry per CDR3 protein. The table lists approximately 310,000 distinct CDR3 sequences, 15% to 20% of them singletons. Material: peripheral blood mononuclear cells (PBMCs), obtained at new diagnosis, from a patient treated with antithyroid drugs. These receptors were taken from a female donor with Graves disease.

This clonotype was seen ten or more times. The chain uses TRBV20-1 and TRBJ2-3, with 8 bases identical to TRBD2. CDR3 length: 16 amino acids. Germline CDR1 DFQATT, CDR2 SNEGSKA (reference sequence). Losses at the gene ends were 2 bases for V and 0 bases for J; bases not matched to a gene: 7. Here the CDR3 DNA reads TGCAGTGCTAGATCCCCTAGCGGGCTAAGCACAGATACGCAGTATTTT. Amino acid sequence: CSARSPSGLSTDTQYF.

The chain employs TRBV29-1 and TRBJ2-1; D remains ambiguous. Looked up from germline, CDR1 is SQVTM and CDR2 is ANQGSEA. There are 12 residues in the CDR3. V lost 6 bases and J lost 4, with 10 bases in between. CDR3 region: CSVTTVYNEQFF. CDR3 DNA sequence: TGCAGCGTGACCACAGTATACAATGAGCAGTTCTTC.

In regard to this clonotype: A read error is the likely source, as a far larger clone sits one nucleotide away. The chain joins TRBV27 to TRBJ2-5, with TRBD2 identical over 10 bases. The CDR3 runs to 12 residues. Germline CDR1 and CDR2: MNHEY and SMNVEV (reference sequence). CDR3 in amino acids: CASSPSGRDLFF. The CDR3 nucleotides are TGTGCCAGCAGTCCAAGCGGGAGGGATCTGTTCTTC.

This chain links TRBV5-1 with TRBJ2-1, with 7 nucleotides matching TRBD1. The V segment lost 1 base and the J segment 6 bases; nucleotides outside the gene matches: 4. The CDR3 covers 14 residues. Per germline, CDR1 SGHRS and CDR2 YFSETQ. This chain's CDR3 is CASSLTGDLNEQFF. CDR3 DNA: TGCGCCAGCAGCTTGACAGGGGATCTCAATGAGCAGTTCTTC.

This clonotype was seen repeatedly, ten times or more. The genes are TRBV19 and TRBJ2-1; 8 bases map to TRBD1. The length of the CDR3 is 14 residues. In germline, CDR1 is LNHDA, CDR2 SQIVND (reference sequence). Losses at the gene ends were 5 bases for V and 6 bases for J; bases not matched to a gene: 6. The CDR3 protein is CASSELTGVNEQFF. The CDR3 DNA is TGTGCCAGTAGTGAATTGACAGGGGTCAATGAGCAGTTCTTC.

Many counts were recorded for this clonotype. The chain combines TRBV27 with TRBJ1-5; 7 nucleotides line up with TRBD1. With 2 bases clipped from V and 6 bases from J, the junction kept 4 bases outside the gene matches. The CDR3 is made up of 14 amino acids. CDR1 MNHEY and CDR2 SMNVEV come from the germline V gene (reference sequence). The CDR3 DNA reads TGTGCCAGCAGTTTAACAGGGGTGGGTCAGCCCCAGCATTTT. Its protein product is CASSLTGVGQPQHF.